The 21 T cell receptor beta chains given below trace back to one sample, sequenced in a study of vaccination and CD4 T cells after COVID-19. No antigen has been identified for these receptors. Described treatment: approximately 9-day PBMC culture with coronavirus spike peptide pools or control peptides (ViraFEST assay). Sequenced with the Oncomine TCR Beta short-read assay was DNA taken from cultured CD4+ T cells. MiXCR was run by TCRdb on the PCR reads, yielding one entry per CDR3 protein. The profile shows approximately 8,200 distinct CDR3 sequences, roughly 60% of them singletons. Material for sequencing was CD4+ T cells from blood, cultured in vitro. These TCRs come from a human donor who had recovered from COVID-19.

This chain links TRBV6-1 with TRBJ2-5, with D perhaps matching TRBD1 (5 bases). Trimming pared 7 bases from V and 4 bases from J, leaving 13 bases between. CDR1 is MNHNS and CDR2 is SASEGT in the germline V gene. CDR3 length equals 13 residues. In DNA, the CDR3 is TGTGCCAGCACCGTCTCAAGGGGAGAGACCCAGTACTTC. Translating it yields CASTVSRGETQYF.

The CDR3 is CASSYSNVGEQYF. CDR3 bases: TGTGCCAGCAGTTACTCGAATGTTGGCGAGCAGTACTTC. The gene calls are TRBV6-5 and TRBJ2-7; D not certain. CDR3 length: 13 residues. Trimming removed 0 bases from V and 6 bases from J, with 9 bases in between. The germline CDR1 and CDR2 sequences are MNHEY and SVGAGI.

This chain's CDR3 is CASSLEGGSYEQYF. CDR3 nucleotides: TGTGCCAGCAGCTTAGAGGGGGGGTCCTACGAGCAGTACTTC. The chain combines TRBV7-4 with TRBJ2-7, with TRBD2 as a possible D gene (7 bases). Trimming removed 1 base from V and 1 base from J, with 8 bases in between. The CDR3 length is 14 residues. The germline V gene has CDR1 SGHVT and CDR2 SQSDAQ.

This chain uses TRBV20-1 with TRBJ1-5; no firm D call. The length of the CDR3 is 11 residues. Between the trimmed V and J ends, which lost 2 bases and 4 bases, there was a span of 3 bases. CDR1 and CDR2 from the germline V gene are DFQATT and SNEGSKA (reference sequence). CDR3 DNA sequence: TGCAGTGCTAGAACTAATCAGCCCCAGCATTTT. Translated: CSARTNQPQHF.

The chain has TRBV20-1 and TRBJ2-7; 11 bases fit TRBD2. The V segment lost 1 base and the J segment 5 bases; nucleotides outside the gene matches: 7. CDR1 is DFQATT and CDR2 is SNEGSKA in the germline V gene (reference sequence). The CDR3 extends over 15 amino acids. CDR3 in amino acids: CSARVSLAGADEQYF. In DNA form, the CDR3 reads TGCAGTGCTAGAGTCTCACTAGCGGGAGCGGACGAGCAGTACTTC.

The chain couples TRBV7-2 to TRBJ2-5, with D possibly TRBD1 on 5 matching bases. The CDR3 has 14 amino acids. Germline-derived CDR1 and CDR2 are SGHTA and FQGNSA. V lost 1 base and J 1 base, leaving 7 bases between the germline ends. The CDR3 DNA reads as TGTGCCAGCAGCTTAGTACAGGCCCAAGAGACCCAGTACTTC. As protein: CASSLVQAQETQYF. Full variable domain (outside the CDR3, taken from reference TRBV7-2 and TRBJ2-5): GAGVSQSPSNKVTEKGKDVELRCDPISGHTALYWYRQSLGQGLEFLIYFQGNSAPDKSGLPSDRFSAERTGGSVSTLTIQRTQQEDSAVYLCASSLVQAQETQYFGPGTRLLVL.

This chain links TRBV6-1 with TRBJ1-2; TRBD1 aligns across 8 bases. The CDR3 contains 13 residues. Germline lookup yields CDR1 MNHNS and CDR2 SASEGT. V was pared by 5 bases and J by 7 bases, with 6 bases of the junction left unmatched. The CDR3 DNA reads TGTGCCAGCAGTACGGTCCAGGGGGCTGGCTACACCTTC. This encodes CASSTVQGAGYTF.

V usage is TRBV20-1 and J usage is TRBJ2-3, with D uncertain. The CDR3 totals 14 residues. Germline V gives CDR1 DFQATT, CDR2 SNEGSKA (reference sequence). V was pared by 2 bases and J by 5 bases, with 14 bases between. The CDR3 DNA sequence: TGCAGTGCTAGACGCCCGGTCGGTGTAGATACGCAGTATTTT. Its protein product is CSARRPVGVDTQYF.

The DNA for the CDR3 is TGTGCCACCAGTGACCCCCCTGAGTACAATGAGCAGTTCTTC. This sequence encodes CATSDPPEYNEQFF. This chain joins TRBV24-1 and TRBJ2-1; D unresolved. Germline assignment: CDR1 KGHDR and CDR2 SFDVKD. V dropped 4 bases and J dropped 4 bases, with 10 bases sitting between them. The CDR3 spans 14 residues.

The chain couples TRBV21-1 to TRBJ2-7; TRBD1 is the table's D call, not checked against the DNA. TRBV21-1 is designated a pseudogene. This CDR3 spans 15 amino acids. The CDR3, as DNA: TGTGCCAGCAGCAATCGGGGGCATGACTCCTACGAGCAGTACTTC. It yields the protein CASSNRGHDSYEQYF.

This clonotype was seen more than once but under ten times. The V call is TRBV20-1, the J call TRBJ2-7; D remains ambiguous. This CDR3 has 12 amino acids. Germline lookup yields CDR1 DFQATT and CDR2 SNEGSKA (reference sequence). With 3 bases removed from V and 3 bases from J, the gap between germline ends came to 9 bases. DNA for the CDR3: TGCAGTGCTAGTGTGGGTCTCTACGAGCAGTACTTC. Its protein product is CSASVGLYEQYF.

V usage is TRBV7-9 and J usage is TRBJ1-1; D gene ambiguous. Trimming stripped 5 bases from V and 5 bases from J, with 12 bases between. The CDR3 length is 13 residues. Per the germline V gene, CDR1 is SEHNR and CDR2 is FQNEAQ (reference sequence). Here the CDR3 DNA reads TGTGCCAGCAGCCTTATCGTCGGGACTGAAGCTTTCTTT. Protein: CASSLIVGTEAFF.

The CDR3 DNA sequence: TGCAGCGTTGCGCGGGAGGTCAACGAGCAGTACTTC. It encodes CSVAREVNEQYF. The J gene is TRBJ2-7, the V gene TRBV29-1; TRBD2 agrees at 8 bases. Per germline, CDR1 SQVTM and CDR2 ANQGSEA. Trimming removed 4 bases from V and 5 bases from J; junction bases left unmatched: 4. The CDR3 totals 12 residues.

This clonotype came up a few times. The CDR3 reads CATANYGYTF. In nucleotides, the CDR3 is TGTGCCACCGCGAACTATGGCTACACCTTC. The chain links TRBV28 to TRBJ1-2; D gene ambiguous. The CDR3 is 10 residues long. Germline V gene sequence: CDR1 MDHEN, CDR2 SYDVKM. V was pared by 10 bases and J by 2 bases, with 5 bases between.

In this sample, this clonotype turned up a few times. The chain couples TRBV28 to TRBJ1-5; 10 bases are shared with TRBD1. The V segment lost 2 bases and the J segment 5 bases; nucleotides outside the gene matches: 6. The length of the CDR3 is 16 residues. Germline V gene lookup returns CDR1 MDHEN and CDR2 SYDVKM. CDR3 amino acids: CASSLPGTGDYQPQHF. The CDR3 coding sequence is TGTGCCAGCAGTTTACCGGGGACAGGGGATTATCAGCCCCAGCATTTT.

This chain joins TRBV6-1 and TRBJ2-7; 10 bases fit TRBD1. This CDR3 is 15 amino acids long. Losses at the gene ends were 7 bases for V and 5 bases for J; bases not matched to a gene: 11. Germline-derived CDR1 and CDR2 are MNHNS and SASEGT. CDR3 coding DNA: TGTGCCAGCAACCAAGGGGGACAGGGGTTCGACGAGCAGTACTTC. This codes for CASNQGGQGFDEQYF.

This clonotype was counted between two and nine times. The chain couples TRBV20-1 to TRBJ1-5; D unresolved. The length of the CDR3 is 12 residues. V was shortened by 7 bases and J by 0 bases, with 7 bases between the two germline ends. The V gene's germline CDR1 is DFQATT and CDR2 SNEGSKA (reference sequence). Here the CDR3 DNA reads TGCAGTGGAGTATATAGCAATCAGCCCCAGCATTTT. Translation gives CSGVYSNQPQHF.

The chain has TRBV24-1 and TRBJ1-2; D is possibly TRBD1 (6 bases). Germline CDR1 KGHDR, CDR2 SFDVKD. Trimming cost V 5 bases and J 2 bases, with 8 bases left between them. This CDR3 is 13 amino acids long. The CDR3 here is CATSVTGNYGYTF. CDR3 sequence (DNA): TGTGCCACCAGTGTCACAGGGAACTATGGCTACACCTTC.

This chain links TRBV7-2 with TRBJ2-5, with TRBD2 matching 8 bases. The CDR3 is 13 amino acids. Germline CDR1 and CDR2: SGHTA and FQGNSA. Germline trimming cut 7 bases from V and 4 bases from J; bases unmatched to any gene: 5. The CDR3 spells CASTKRGSETQYF. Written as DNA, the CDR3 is TGTGCCAGCACCAAGCGGGGGTCAGAGACCCAGTACTTC.

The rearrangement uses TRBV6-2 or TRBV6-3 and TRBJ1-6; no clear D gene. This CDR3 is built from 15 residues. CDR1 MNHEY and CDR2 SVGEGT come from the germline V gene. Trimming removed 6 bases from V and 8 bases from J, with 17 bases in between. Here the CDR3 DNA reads TGTGCCAGCAGACCCCTCGCCCCTCAAGATTCACCCCTCCACTTT. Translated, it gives CASRPLAPQDSPLHF.

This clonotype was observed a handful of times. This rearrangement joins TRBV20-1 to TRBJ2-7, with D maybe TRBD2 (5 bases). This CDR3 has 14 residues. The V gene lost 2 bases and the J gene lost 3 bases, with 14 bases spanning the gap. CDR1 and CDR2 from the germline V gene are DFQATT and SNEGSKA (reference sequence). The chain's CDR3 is CSARLERLGYEQYF. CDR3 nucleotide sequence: TGCAGTGCTAGACTGGAGCGGCTTGGCTACGAGCAGTACTTC.